Below, one T cell receptor beta chain is given with its context. Its antigen is undetermined. Sequencing targeted TCR beta in T cells from blood (CD8+ and CD4+). Controls matched for sex and age were healthy donors. The CDR3 runs 13 residues. Per the germline V gene, CDR1 is MNHEY and CDR2 is SVGEGT. The germline V and J ends were trimmed by 6 bases and 7 bases, with 13 bases remaining between them. With random hexamers, reverse transcription was performed on about 0.5 to 1 ug of RNA. It was immunoSEQ multiplex PCR that amplified TCR beta CDR3 across 54 Vbeta and 13 Jbeta. TCRdb reprocessed the immunoSEQ multiplex PCR reads via MiXCR and lists one record per CDR3 protein. The repertoire includes roughly 180,000 distinct CDR3 sequences, around 94% of them detected once, and 0.11% to 0.15% sits in the top ten. The entry originates in a study of CD8 T cells in Susac syndrome. Study outcomes and limitations: The study admitted that it had a relatively small number of individuals in its TCR sequencing and HLA analysis.

Sequenced: CD4+ T cells from PBMCs. The sequence came from a human donor in good health. The chain uses TRBV6-2 or TRBV6-3 and TRBJ2-1, with D perhaps TRBD2 (6 bases). CDR3 in amino acids: CASREGRLNEQFF. The CDR3, as DNA: TGTGCCAGCAGAGAGGGGAGGCTGAATGAGCAGTTCTTC.